This is a list of T cell receptor beta chains from one sample in a study of response to subunit inactivated influenza vaccine. MiXCR, run by TCRdb on the RT-PCR reads, gives a single entry per CDR3 protein. The table has roughly 630,000 distinct CDR3 sequences, approximately 14% seen once. The sequenced sample was PBMCs from blood, obtained less than 15 days before vaccination. These TCRs come from a man aged 50 or older who received an inactivated influenza vaccine. The CDR3 runs from the conserved cysteine through the conserved F or W. A D gene is named only where the DNA matches it firmly. Expanded clones get a size class; other rows say once, few or many, or leave the size out.

j_call	d_call	clone_size	v_call	cdr3_aa	cdr3_nt
TRBJ2-1	TRBD1	-	TRBV11-3	CASSLRQGDLGDEQFF	TGTGCCAGCAGCTTACGGCAGGGGGATCTGGGGGATGAGCAGTTCTTC
TRBJ2-7	TRBD1	-	TRBV20-1	CSARSRGRSPYEQYF	TGCAGTGCTAGAAGCAGGGGGCGAAGTCCCTACGAGCAGTACTTC
TRBJ2-1	TRBD2	-	TRBV29-1	CSVEDPDSGCWDEQFF	TGCAGCGTTGAAGATCCAGATAGCGGGTGTTGGGATGAGCAGTTCTTC
TRBJ2-1	-	few	TRBV5-5	CASSGRTVADNEQFF	TGTGCCAGCAGCGGAAGGACAGTGGCGGACAATGAGCAGTTCTTC
TRBJ2-7	-	-	TRBV5-6	CASSLTSQILTVQYF	TGTGCCAGCAGCTTGACGTCCCAGATTCTGACGGTGCAGTACTTC
TRBJ2-2	TRBD2	-	TRBV20-1	CSARTSGSYTGELFF	TGCAGTGCCCGGACTAGCGGGAGTTACACCGGGGAGCTGTTTTTT
TRBJ1-5	-	-	TRBV4-2	CASSQGGHNNQPQHF	TGTGCCAGCAGCCAAGGAGGACATAATAATCAGCCCCAGCATTTT
TRBJ2-1	TRBD1	few	TRBV7-8	CASSNPGQGIVNEQFF	TGTGCCAGCAGCAACCCTGGACAGGGGATAGTCAATGAGCAGTTCTTC
TRBJ1-5	TRBD1	many	TRBV11-2	CASSSGQGDQPQHF	TGTGCCAGCAGCTCAGGACAGGGCGATCAGCCCCAGCATTTT
TRBJ2-7	TRBD2	many	TRBV20-1	CSASGTLYEQYF	TGCAGTGCCAGCGGGACTCTTTACGAGCAGTACTTC
TRBJ2-2	-	-	TRBV25-1	CAIGRTTGELFF	TGTGCCATAGGGCGGACCACCGGGGAGCTGTTTTTT
TRBJ1-1	-	-	TRBV7-9	CASSIVMNTEAFF	TGTGCCAGCAGTATTGTAATGAACACTGAAGCTTTCTTT
TRBJ1-3	-	-	TRBV6-1	CASRPGPYSGNTIYF	TGTGCCAGCAGGCCCGGGCCTTACTCTGGAAACACCATATATTTT
TRBJ1-1	-	-	TRBV28	CASSLRALSMNTEAFF	TGTGCCAGCAGTTTAAGGGCTCTAAGTATGAACACTGAAGCTTTCTTT
TRBJ1-5	TRBD1	few	TRBV12-3/TRBV12-4	CASRTGTQPQHF	TGTGCCAGCAGGACAGGGACCCAGCCCCAGCATTTT
TRBJ2-7	-	many	TRBV4-3	CASSQDYESEQYF	TGCGCCAGCAGCCAAGATTACGAGTCCGAGCAGTACTTC
TRBJ2-6	TRBD1	-	TRBV28	CASSNRDSKRGANVLTF	TGTGCCAGCAGTAACCGGGACAGTAAACGTGGGGCCAACGTCCTGACTTTC
TRBJ2-1	TRBD2	-	TRBV6-2/TRBV6-3	CASSSLAGGDEQFF	TGTGCCAGCAGTTCCTTAGCGGGAGGTGATGAGCAGTTCTTC
TRBJ2-1	-	many	TRBV4-2	CASSQSASNLNEQFF	TGTGCCAGCAGCCAATCGGCCTCGAACCTCAATGAGCAGTTCTTC
TRBJ2-3	TRBD1	-	TRBV3-1	CASSQDQGTGLSTDTQYF	TGTGCCAGCAGCCAAGATCAGGGGACAGGGCTCAGCACAGATACGCAGTATTTT
TRBJ2-7	-	-	TRBV14	CASSQEGYAYEQYF	TGTGCCAGCAGCCAAGAAGGCTATGCCTACGAGCAGTACTTC
TRBJ2-7	TRBD1	few	TRBV7-9	CATLGGTGFNEQYF	TGTGCCACCCTAGGCGGGACAGGGTTCAACGAGCAGTACTTC
TRBJ2-7	TRBD1	few	TRBV7-3	CASSTSRDSCQYEQYF	TGTGCCAGCAGTACTTCCAGGGACAGCTGTCAATACGAGCAGTACTTC
TRBJ2-3	-	few	TRBV5-1	CASSLLTTDTQYF	TGCGCCAGCAGCTTACTTACCACAGATACGCAGTATTTT
TRBJ1-2	-	-	TRBV7-2	CASSSQGLGGYTF	TGTGCCAGCAGCTCACAGGGTTTGGGTGGCTACACCTTC
TRBJ1-2	-	-	TRBV20-1	CSAARSYGYTF	TGCAGTGCGGCCAGGTCCTATGGCTACACCTTC